Included here is one T cell receptor beta chain sequence, with context. Antigen unknown. 5'RACE template switching produced TCR cDNA carrying a universal primer site and UMIs. One entry per CDR3 protein, called by TCRdb with MiXCR from the 5' RACE reads. This table holds about 260,000 distinct CDR3 sequences, about 3.9% found once. CDR1 is DFQATT, CDR2 SNEGSKA, per germline (reference sequence). The V gene end was trimmed by 6 bases and the J gene end by 4 bases; junction bases not matched to a gene: 15. The CDR3 has 16 amino acids. The source of the sample is a study of T cells after yellow fever vaccination. Across the whole study: Preparing low-cell-number fractions relied on SMART-Seq v4 Ultra Low Input. Study-wide points: Reappearing after the booster were most of the clones from primary vaccination (almost 97% CD4, approximately 88% CD8). FACS-sorted repertoires could harbor abundant contaminating bulk-population clonotypes.

The receptor was derived from a man aged 18 to 30 who received the YFV17D yellow fever vaccine. The chain employs TRBV20-1 and TRBJ2-5; 9 bases line up with TRBD2. The material sequenced was PBMCs, taken 15 days after the yellow fever booster vaccination. The CDR3 bases are TGCAGTGCATCCAACCAGAGGCGGGGGGGCCCAGAGACCCAGTACTTC. Translated: CSASNQRRGGPETQYF.